These 30 T cell receptor beta chains originate from one sample sequenced in a study of radiation and T cells in renal cell carcinoma. Time point of the sample: blood 2 weeks post-SBRT. The treatment: 15 Gy SBRT to primary tumor, nephrectomy 4 weeks later. Using immunoSEQ multiplex PCR, the repertoire was profiled, and TCRdb retains in-frame clones only, with some absent. Among 150,000 to 180,000 clones listed, roughly 87% were seen once. The sequences come from blood, collected from a patient whose treatment included radiotherapy and nephrectomy. The receptors were sampled from a woman aged 45-65 years with renal cell carcinoma.

The chain uses TRBV4-1 and TRBJ2-1, with D possibly matching TRBD2 (6 bases). Between the trimmed V and J ends, which lost 0 bases and 0 bases, there was a span of 6 bases. The CDR3 is made up of 15 amino acids. The germline CDR1 and CDR2 sequences are MGHRA and YSYEKL. For the CDR3, the DNA is TGCGCCAGCAGCCAAGATAGCGGCTCCTACAATGAGCAGTTCTTC. Its protein is CASSQDSGSYNEQFF.

The V and J genes are TRBV2 and TRBJ2-2, with TRBD1 as a possible D gene (5 bases). Trimming left V 4 bases short and J 2 bases short, with 8 bases between. CDR3 length equals 14 residues. CDR1 SNHLY and CDR2 FYNNEI come from the germline V gene. CDR3 in DNA: TGTGCCAGCAGTGGAGACAGCAACACCGGGGAGCTGTTTTTT. Its protein product is CASSGDSNTGELFF.

This chain links TRBV6-5 with TRBJ2-3, with D hard to call. The V gene lost 2 bases and the J gene lost 2 bases, with 14 bases spanning the gap. CDR1 is MNHEY and CDR2 is SVGAGI in the germline V gene. This CDR3 comprises 16 residues. This CDR3 reads CASSYVWLESTDTQYF. CDR3 nucleotides: TGTGCCAGCAGTTACGTCTGGCTAGAGTCCACAGATACGCAGTATTTT.

This sequence joins TRBV10-3 and TRBJ1-1; D remains ambiguous. This CDR3 is built from 15 residues. CDR1 is ENHRY, CDR2 SYGVKD, per germline. V lost 0 bases and J lost 0, with 8 bases in between. For the CDR3, the DNA is TGTGCCATCAGTGAGTCTTACAGCATGAACACTGAAGCTTTCTTT. This sequence encodes CAISESYSMNTEAFF.

The chain carries TRBV7-6 and TRBJ2-2, with TRBD2 identical over 11 bases. Germline lookup yields CDR1 SGHVS and CDR2 FNYEAQ. The CDR3 covers 17 residues. The V and J ends lost 0 bases and 5 bases, in that order; junction bases with no gene match: 5. CDR3 residues: CASSLASGGAWTGELFF. CDR3 sequence (DNA): TGTGCCAGCAGCTTAGCTAGCGGGGGGGCCTGGACCGGGGAGCTGTTTTTT.

V gene TRBV19 combines with J gene TRBJ1-2; 10 positions match TRBD1. Germline V CDR1 and CDR2: LNHDA, SQIVND (reference sequence). V was pared by 7 bases and J by 5 bases, with 13 bases of the junction left unmatched. CDR3 length: 16 residues. DNA of the CDR3: TGTGCCAGTACCCCTAGGACAGGGGGTCTCTCGTATGGCTACACCTTC. It is translated as CASTPRTGGLSYGYTF.

This chain uses TRBV6-5 with TRBJ2-5; D is unresolved. CDR1 is MNHEY and CDR2 is SVGAGI in the germline V gene. V lost 2 bases and J 0 bases, leaving 7 bases between the germline ends. CDR3 size: 14 residues. The CDR3 is CASSYDDNQETQYF. CDR3 DNA: TGTGCCAGCAGTTACGACGACAACCAAGAGACCCAGTACTTC.

V usage is TRBV2 and J usage is TRBJ2-6; 7 nucleotides align to TRBD1. This CDR3 is built from 19 residues. After removal of 5 bases from V and 0 bases from J, the junction contained 13 bases not matched to a gene. Germline V gene sequence: CDR1 SNHLY, CDR2 FYNNEI. The CDR3 is CASSHRQGKSDSGANVLTF. For the CDR3, the DNA is TGTGCCAGCAGTCACCGACAGGGCAAGTCGGACTCTGGGGCCAACGTCCTGACTTTC.

The J gene is TRBJ2-7, the V gene TRBV6-6; TRBD1 agrees at 7 bases. This CDR3 has 15 amino acids. After removal of 4 bases from V and 2 bases from J, the junction contained 8 bases not matched to a gene. Germline lookup yields CDR1 MNHNY and CDR2 SVGAGI (reference sequence). The DNA for the CDR3 is TGTGCCAGCAGTTCGCCCGGACAGGCCACCTACGAGCAGTACTTC. Translated: CASSSPGQATYEQYF.

This clone was counted a few times. V and J are TRBV9 and TRBJ2-7, with D uncertain. V gave up 0 bases and J gave up 3 bases, with 13 bases separating them. The CDR3 loop spans 15 amino acids. The V gene's germline CDR1 is SGDLS and CDR2 YYNGEE. The CDR3 DNA reads TGTGCCAGCAGCGTAGGACCAGACCCCAACTACGAGCAGTACTTC. Protein sequence: CASSVGPDPNYEQYF.

V usage is TRBV5-6 and J usage is TRBJ1-4; 7 bases are a match to TRBD1. V trimming: 4 bases; J trimming: 2 bases; junction bases outside the gene matches: 11. Germline CDR1 reads SGHDT; CDR2 reads YYEEEE. The CDR3 is 17 amino acids. DNA for the CDR3: TGTGCCAGCAGCGAGGACAGGTTTGGGAGGACTAATGAAAAACTGTTTTTT. Translated: CASSEDRFGRTNEKLFF.

The CDR3 bases are TGTGCCAGCAGTGATCCGGGACAGCCTTTGAACACCGGGGAGCTGTTTTTT. This sequence encodes CASSDPGQPLNTGELFF. The genes are TRBV6-1 and TRBJ2-2; 7 bases map to TRBD1. This CDR3 region has 17 residues. Trimming took 3 bases from V and 1 from J; bases not matched to a gene: 8. CDR1 and CDR2 (germline): MNHNS, SASEGT.

The rearrangement joins TRBV5-6 to TRBJ1-1, with unresolved D. V was cut by 4 bases and J by 0 bases, with 10 bases left in between. The germline CDR1 and CDR2 sequences are SGHDT and YYEEEE. CDR3 length equals 14 residues. CDR3 DNA sequence: TGTGCCAGCAGCCTCCCCGATTTGAACACTGAAGCTTTCTTT. Its protein product is CASSLPDLNTEAFF.

The rearrangement links TRBV11-1 to TRBJ2-2; no definite D call. The CDR3 is 13 amino acids. The germline V and J ends were trimmed by 2 bases and 11 bases, with 12 bases remaining between them. Per the germline V gene, CDR1 is SGHAT and CDR2 is FQDESV (reference sequence). CDR3 sequence (DNA): TGTGCCAGCAGCTTATGGAGTGCAGGAGAGCTGTTTTTT. It specifies CASSLWSAGELFF. The whole variable domain, remainder taken from reference TRBV11-1 and TRBJ2-2, is EAEVAQSPRYKITEKSQAVAFWCDPISGHATLYWYRQILGQGPELLVQFQDESVVDDSQLPKDRFSAERLKGVDSTLKIQPAELGDSAMYLCASSLWSAGELFFGEGSRLTVL.

In its sample, this clone was seen once. This rearrangement joins TRBV5-1 to TRBJ1-5, with D possibly TRBD1 on 6 matching bases. The CDR3 length is 14 residues. Germline CDR1 SGHRS, CDR2 YFSETQ. V was cut by 0 bases and J by 3 bases, with 7 bases left in between. CDR3 loop: CASSLGTANQPQHF. DNA of the CDR3: TGCGCCAGCAGCTTGGGGACAGCCAATCAGCCCCAGCATTTT.

This chain connects TRBV9 to TRBJ2-5, with D hard to call. V lost 3 bases and J lost 1, with 13 bases in between. The germline V gene has CDR1 SGDLS and CDR2 YYNGEE. The CDR3 extends over 15 amino acids. In DNA, the CDR3 is TGTGCCAGCAGCGCCGAGCCTGGTCTCCAAGAGACCCAGTACTTC. Its protein is CASSAEPGLQETQYF.

This rearrangement joins TRBV16 to TRBJ2-5; D tentatively reads TRBD1 or TRBD2 (5 bases each). Per the germline V gene, CDR1 is KGHSY and CDR2 is FQNENV. The CDR3 has 16 amino acids. The germline V and J ends were trimmed by 0 bases and 2 bases, with 13 bases remaining between them. CDR3 coding DNA: TGTGCCAGCAGCCAATCGGACCGCTGGGGGCAAGAGACCCAGTACTTC. As protein: CASSQSDRWGQETQYF.

The V and J genes are TRBV7-8 and TRBJ2-5; weak D call: TRBD2 (6 bases). Trimming shortened V by 4 bases and J by 4 bases, and 13 bases separated the two germline ends. The CDR3 consists of 14 residues. CDR1 SGHVS and CDR2 FQNEAQ come from the germline V gene. The CDR3 DNA is TGTGCCAGCAGCTCCGTGACTAGGCCAGAGACCCAGTACTTC. Amino acid sequence: CASSSVTRPETQYF.

J is TRBJ1-1 and V is TRBV6-5; perhaps TRBD1 as D (6 bases). The CDR3 contains 13 residues. Trimming shortened V by 5 bases and J by 1 base, and 8 bases separated the two germline ends. CDR1 MNHEY and CDR2 SVGAGI come from the germline V gene. The CDR3: CASSEGQNTEAFF. The CDR3 DNA follows: TGTGCCAGCAGTGAGGGACAGAACACTGAAGCTTTCTTT.

The V call is TRBV10-2, the J call TRBJ2-5, with a possible D match to TRBD1 (5 bases). The germline V gene has CDR1 WSHSY and CDR2 SAAADI. The V end was cut by 2 bases, the J end by 0 bases, with 13 bases between. This CDR3 has 16 residues. As DNA, the CDR3 is TGCGCCAGCAGTGAGGGGGCAGGGAAGTACCAAGAGACCCAGTACTTC. Protein sequence: CASSEGAGKYQETQYF.

This chain uses TRBV7-2 with TRBJ1-6; D unresolved. Germline CDR1 is SGHTA and CDR2 is FQGNSA. The CDR3 has 14 residues. V was clipped by 5 bases and J by 5 bases, with 10 bases between them. The CDR3 sequence: CASSGRTDNSPLHF. CDR3 DNA: TGTGCCAGCAGCGGCAGGACGGATAATTCACCCCTCCACTTT.

This CDR3 is CASSLERGPGYGYTF. The CDR3 coding sequence is TGTGCCAGCAGCTTAGAGCGGGGGCCGGGCTATGGCTACACCTTC. This chain uses TRBV7-2 with TRBJ1-2, with D perhaps matching TRBD1 (6 bases). CDR3 size: 15 residues. V was clipped by 1 base and J by 4 bases, with 13 bases between them. Germline V gives CDR1 SGHTA, CDR2 FQGNSA.

This clone was seen only a few times. Germline and junction disagree at one end, which may indicate a read error. This sequence joins TRBV2 and TRBJ1-1; D is unclear. From germline, CDR1 is SNHLY and CDR2 FYNNEI. The CDR3 sequence is 12 residues long. The CDR3: CASEGLYTGVYF. The DNA for the CDR3 is TGTGCCAGCGAGGGCTTATATACCGGGGTCTACTTT.

CDR3 protein: CASSRGPPRPDTQYF. The CDR3 region has the DNA TGTGCCAGCAGCCGAGGACCTCCTCGCCCAGATACGCAGTATTTT. The chain joins TRBV5-6 to TRBJ2-3; D ambiguous. The germline V and J ends were trimmed by 4 bases and 4 bases, with 16 bases remaining between them. CDR1 SGHDT and CDR2 YYEEEE come from the germline V gene. This CDR3 contains 15 residues.

The chain links TRBV11-3 to TRBJ2-2, with D tentatively TRBD1 or TRBD2 (5 bases each). The CDR3 loop spans 15 amino acids. Germline lookup yields CDR1 SGHNT and CDR2 YENEEA. Trimming took 6 bases from V and 5 from J, leaving 16 bases between them. CDR3 bases: TGTGCCAGCAGTAGAGTGGGGGATGAAACCGGGGAGCTGTTTTTT. It is translated as CASSRVGDETGELFF. Together with reference TRBV11-3 and TRBJ2-2, the CDR3 gives the full variable domain: EAGVVQSPRYKIIEKKQPVAFWCNPISGHNTLYWYLQNLGQGPELLIRYENEEAVDDSQLPKDRFSAERLKGVDSTLKIQPAELGDSAVYLCASSRVGDETGELFFGEGSRLTVL.

The chain links TRBV29-1 to TRBJ1-1; 7 nucleotides align to TRBD1. V was clipped by 7 bases and J by 5 bases; unmatched bases: 7. Looked up from germline, CDR1 is SQVTM and CDR2 is ANQGSEA. The CDR3 extends over 12 amino acids. The DNA of the CDR3 is TGCAGCGCGGGGGACAGTGGGACTGAAGCTTTCTTT. Protein sequence: CSAGDSGTEAFF.

The V and J genes are TRBV2 and TRBJ1-4; no clear D. The V end lost 4 bases, the J end lost 10 bases, and 19 bases lay between the germline ends. CDR1 SNHLY and CDR2 FYNNEI come from the germline V gene. The CDR3 extends over 15 amino acids. CDR3 nucleotides: TGTGCCAGCAGTGCTTCCGGGATTACAGACGGAAAACTGTTTTTT. Translation: CASSASGITDGKLFF.

The chain joins TRBV13 to TRBJ2-3; 11 bases map to TRBD1. The V segment lost 5 bases and the J segment 3 bases; nucleotides outside the gene matches: 7. The CDR3 loop spans 16 amino acids. Per the germline V gene, CDR1 is PRHDT and CDR2 is FYEKMQ (reference sequence). The CDR3 reads CASSPRTGGLTDTQYF. CDR3 bases: TGTGCCAGCAGCCCCCGGACAGGGGGCTTGACAGATACGCAGTATTTT.

The rearrangement links TRBV2 to TRBJ1-4; possibly TRBD1 for D (6 bases). Trimming left V 8 bases short and J 3 bases short, with 16 bases between. CDR1 is SNHLY, CDR2 FYNNEI, per germline. The CDR3 runs 15 residues. CDR3 sequence (DNA): TGTGCCAGCGTGCCCCAGGAGGGGGCTAATGAAAAACTGTTTTTT. Protein sequence: CASVPQEGANEKLFF.

This clone has only one observation. This chain's CDR3 is CASRALGQGGGYTF. The CDR3 bases are TGTGCCAGCAGGGCCCTGGGACAGGGGGGTGGCTACACCTTC. The V call is TRBV28, the J call TRBJ1-2; TRBD1 matches at 11 bases. Germline values: CDR1 MDHEN, CDR2 SYDVKM. This CDR3 has 14 residues. V lost 6 bases, J lost 7 bases, and 7 bases stayed unmatched.